This TCR beta chain appears in the sequencing data of a study of T cells in Graves' hyperthyroidism and ophthalmopathy (dated by TCRdb to the late 2010s). Regarding the research as a whole: Peripheral blood samples were taken at initial diagnosis, before any treatment was given. TCR V-J signatures able to tell the groups apart were searched for in a discovery cohort of more than 90 patients, of whom over 40 had Graves' ophthalmopathy and roughly 59 had stable Graves' hyperthyroidism. Prospective prediction of ophthalmopathy was tested in an independent validation cohort consisting of 18 hyperthyroidism patients and 15 to 17 patients who later progressed to ophthalmopathy. The 95 to 100 discovery patients were randomly divided into training and test sets at a 7:3 ratio. In addition, the study compared T-cell repertoires in thyroid tissue and in blood from about 6 Graves' hyperthyroidism patients. Once sampling was done, hyperthyroidism patients were given methimazole at a starting dose of 30 mg daily, whereas ophthalmopathy patients were given high-dose intravenous methylprednisolone. TCR Vbeta CDR3 sequencing of some 140 peripheral blood samples (about 45 ophthalmopathy, 75 to 80 hyperthyroidism and approximately 17 progressor patients) is reported in the paper.

The TCR beta CDR3 regions were amplified from RNA transcripts. The TCR CDR3 was subjected to a first round of RT-PCR using the HTBI primer set and the Qiagen OneStep RT-PCR kit. A second multiplex PCR round built the libraries, followed by size selection and purification. Sequencing of the libraries was done on an Illumina HiSeq2000 using paired-end 100 bp reads. The paper's processing steps were these. SOAPnuke was used to process the raw data, with reads discarded if the reads contained adapters or uncalled bases, had a mean Phred below 15, or lacked an exact constant-primer or identifier match. High-quality paired reads were merged with COPE v1.2.5, and unique nucleotide sequences were defined as clonotypes. MiTCR v1.1 was used to align clonotypes to the IMGT TRBV, TRBD and TRBJ reference segments. The analysis included only V-J combinations with a frequency above 0.0001, which together covered approximately 99% of the repertoires. A TCS score was defined as the ratio of F50 (clonal expansion) to E x V (chaos), with BLOSUM62-based TCRdist applied between CDR3 peptides within each V-J. Welch's t-statistics and random forest reduced roughly 530 V-J features to 13, which were used in a naive Bayes classifier (R e1071). In-frame beta chains were kept once TCRdb had trimmed the public reads at Q25 with fastp and called clones with MiXCR. Here each entry gathers all rows of one CDR3 protein and keeps the most common genes and DNA. TCRdb assigned the V and J calls; the authors' analysis was not used. For this sample the table gives approximately 600,000 distinct CDR3 sequences, of which more than 20% were detected only once. The biggest ten clones account for under 35% of the sample.

Broader findings and caveats from the paper: In validation, progression to ophthalmopathy was predicted by the model with around 70% sensitivity and roughly 76% specificity, a median of roughly 6.4 months before onset. No statistical method was used to fix the sample size in advance, and group allocation was not hidden from the investigators. Most expanded thyroid clonotypes (frequency above 0.001) were also detected in blood, suggesting blood repertoires may reflect thyroid immune responses. Ophthalmopathy was separated from stable hyperthyroidism by a 13 V-J signature model, with roughly 88% sensitivity and approximately 84% specificity obtained in cross-validation and 80%/75% obtained in testing.

This clonotype has only a few counts. The antigen it binds to is not known. No quality values exist for individual bases; no much larger clone is one base distant. Moderately to severely active disease, a Clinical Activity Score of at least 3, a NOSPECS grade of at least 4, and a duration under 3 months were present in ophthalmopathy patients. The study excluded patients with uncontrolled infections, other autoimmune diseases, pregnancy or lactation. Diagnoses were based on clinical symptoms, serum thyroxine and TRAb, thyroid ultrasound and orbital computed tomography. PBMCs were separated from 10 ml of fresh peripheral blood using Ficoll-Paque density gradient centrifugation. Total RNA was extracted using Trizol reagent, and RNA quality was assessed on an Agilent 2100 Bioanalyzer. Between the V and J ends, shortened by 2 bases and 0 bases respectively, the junction contains 2 bases. Spanning cysteine to phenylalanine, the CDR3 consists of 13 amino acids. This entry keeps only the CDR3 DNA: 39 bases, framed from base 1. From a lookup of the germline V gene, CDR1 and CDR2 are SGHVS and FQNEAQ.

Sequencing used blood. The sequence was obtained from a man aged 25-45 years with Graves' ophthalmopathy. The chain joins TRBV7-8 to TRBJ1-3, with the D gene too uncertain to name. CDR3 sequence: CASSLLSGNTIYF. Read as DNA, the sequence is TGTGCCAGCAGCTTACTCTCTGGAAACACCATATATTTT.